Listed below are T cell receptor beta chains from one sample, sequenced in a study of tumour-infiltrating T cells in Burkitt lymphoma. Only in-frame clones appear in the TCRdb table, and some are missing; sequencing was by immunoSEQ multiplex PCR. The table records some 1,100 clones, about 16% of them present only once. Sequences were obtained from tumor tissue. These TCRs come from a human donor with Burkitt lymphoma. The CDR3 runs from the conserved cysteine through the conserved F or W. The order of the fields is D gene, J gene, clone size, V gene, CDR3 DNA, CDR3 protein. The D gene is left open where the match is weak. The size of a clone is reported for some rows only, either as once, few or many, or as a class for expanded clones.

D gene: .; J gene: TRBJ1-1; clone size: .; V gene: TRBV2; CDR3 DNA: TGTGCCAGCAGAGCTCAGTTTGGCGAGGGCACGGCTGAAGCTTTCTTT; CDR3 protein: CASRAQFGEGTAEAFF
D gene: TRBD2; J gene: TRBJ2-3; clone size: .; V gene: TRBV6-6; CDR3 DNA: TGTGCCAGCAGGTTAGCGGGGGACCTCGATACGCAGTATTTT; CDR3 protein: CASRLAGDLDTQYF
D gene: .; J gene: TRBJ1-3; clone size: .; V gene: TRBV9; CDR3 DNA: TGTGCCAGCAGCGCCTCCCGGGGGTACGGAAACACCATATATTTT; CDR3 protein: CASSASRGYGNTIYF
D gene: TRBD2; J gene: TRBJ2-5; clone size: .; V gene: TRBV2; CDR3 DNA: TGTGCCAGCAGTGAACTACTAGCGGATCATGGGACCCAGTACTTC; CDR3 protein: CASSELLADHGTQYF
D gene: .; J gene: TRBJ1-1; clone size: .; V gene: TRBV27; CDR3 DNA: TGTGCCAGCAGTTTATTTGGTTATTTAAGCACTGAAGCTTTCTTT; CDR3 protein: CASSLFGYLSTEAFF
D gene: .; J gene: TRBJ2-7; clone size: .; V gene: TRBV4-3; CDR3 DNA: TGCGCCAGCAGTCAGGGTCAGTTTTCCTACGAGCAGTACTTC; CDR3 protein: CASSQGQFSYEQYF
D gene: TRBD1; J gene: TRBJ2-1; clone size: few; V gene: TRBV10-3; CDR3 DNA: TGTGCCATCGGGGCAGGGCAGGGGGCCAATGAGCAGTTCTTC; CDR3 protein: CAIGAGQGANEQFF
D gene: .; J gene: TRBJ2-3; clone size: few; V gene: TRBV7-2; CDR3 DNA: TGTGCCAGCAGCATTTTTCCTACAGATACGCAGTATTTT; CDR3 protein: CASSIFPTDTQYF
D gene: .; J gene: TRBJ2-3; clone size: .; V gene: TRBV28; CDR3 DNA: TGTGCCAGCAGTTTAGGTGGAGGACGGCCAGGCCTCAACTTT; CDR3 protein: CASSLGGGRPGLNF
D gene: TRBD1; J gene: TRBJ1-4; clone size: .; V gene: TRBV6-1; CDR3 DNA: TGTGCCAGCCTAGGAGGGGGCCATACTAATGAAAAACTGTTTTTT; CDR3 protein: CASLGGGHTNEKLFF
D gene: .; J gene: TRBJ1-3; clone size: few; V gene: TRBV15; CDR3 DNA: TGTGCCACCAGCAGACCCCGAAGAGGTTATTCTGGAAACACCATATATTTT; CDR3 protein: CATSRPRRGYSGNTIYF
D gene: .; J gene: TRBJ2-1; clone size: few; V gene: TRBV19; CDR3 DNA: TGTGCCAGTAGCCGAGGGGGGGGGCGGATGGAGCAGTTCTTC; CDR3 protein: CASSRGGGRMEQFF
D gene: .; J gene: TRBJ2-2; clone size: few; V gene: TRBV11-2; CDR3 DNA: TGTGCCAGCAGCTCCGCCGCCGGGGAGCTGTTTTTT; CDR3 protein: CASSSAAGELFF
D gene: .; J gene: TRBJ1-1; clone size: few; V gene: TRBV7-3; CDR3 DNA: TGTGCCAGCAGCGCCCGATGGGGCACTGAAGCTTTCTTT; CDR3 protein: CASSARWGTEAFF
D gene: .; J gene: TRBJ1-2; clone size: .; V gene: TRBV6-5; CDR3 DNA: TGTGCCAGCAGGGATTGGGACACCCTCTATGGCTACACCTTC; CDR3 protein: CASRDWDTLYGYTF
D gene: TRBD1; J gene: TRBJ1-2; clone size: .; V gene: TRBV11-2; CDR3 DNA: TGTGCCAGCAGCACGACAGGGGTAGGCGGCTACACCTTC; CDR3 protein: CASSTTGVGGYTF
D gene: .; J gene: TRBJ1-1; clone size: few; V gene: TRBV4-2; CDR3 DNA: TGTGCCAGCAGCCTAGGGACCGAAGGCACTGAAGCTTTCTTT; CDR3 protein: CASSLGTEGTEAFF
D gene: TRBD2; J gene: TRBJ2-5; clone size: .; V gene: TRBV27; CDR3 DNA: TGTGCCAGCAGTTTCCGCGGACTAGCCGGGGAGACCCAGTACTTC; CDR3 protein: CASSFRGLAGETQYF
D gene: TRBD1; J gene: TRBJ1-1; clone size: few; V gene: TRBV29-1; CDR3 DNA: TGCAGCGTCTCCTATAGGGGGCCCACTGAAGCTTTCTTT; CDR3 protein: CSVSYRGPTEAFF
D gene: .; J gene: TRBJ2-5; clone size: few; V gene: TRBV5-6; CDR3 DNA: TGTGCCAGCAGCGGGGGGCCGGGGGCCGGGCAAGAGACCCAGTACTTC; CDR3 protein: CASSGGPGAGQETQYF
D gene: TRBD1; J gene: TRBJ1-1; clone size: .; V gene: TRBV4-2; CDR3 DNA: TGTGCCAGCAGCCAAGATTGGGATGGACAGGGGGCTACTGAAGCTTTCTTT; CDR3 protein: CASSQDWDGQGATEAFF
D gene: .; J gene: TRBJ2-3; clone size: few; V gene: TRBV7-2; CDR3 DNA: TGTGCCAGCAGCACTTACCTCGGGACTTTCACAGATACGCAGTATTTT; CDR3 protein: CASSTYLGTFTDTQYF
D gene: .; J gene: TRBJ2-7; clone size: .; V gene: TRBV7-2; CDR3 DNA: TGTGCCAGCAGCTTATGGGCTAGCCTGACCTACGAGCAGTACTTC; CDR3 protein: CASSLWASLTYEQYF
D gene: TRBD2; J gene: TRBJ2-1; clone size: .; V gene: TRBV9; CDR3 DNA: TGTGCCAGCACGAGCGGGGGTTCCTACAATGAGCAGTTCTTC; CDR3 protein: CASTSGGSYNEQFF
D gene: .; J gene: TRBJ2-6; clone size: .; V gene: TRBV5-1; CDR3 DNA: TGCGCCAGCAGTTGGGGTTCTGGGGCCAACGTCCTGACTTTC; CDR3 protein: CASSWGSGANVLTF
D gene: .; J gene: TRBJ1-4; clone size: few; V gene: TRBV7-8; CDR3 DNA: TGTGCCAGCAGCTTAGTGGCCAGTAATGAAAAACTGTTTTTT; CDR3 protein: CASSLVASNEKLFF
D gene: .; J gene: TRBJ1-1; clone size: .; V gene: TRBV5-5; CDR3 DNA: TGTGCCAGCAGCTCGGGCACCAACACTGAAGCTTTCTTT; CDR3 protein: CASSSGTNTEAFF
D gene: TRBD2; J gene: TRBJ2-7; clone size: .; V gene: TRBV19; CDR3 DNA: TGTGCCAGTAGTATGTCCAGCGGGGGGCCCCTCCACGAGCAGTACTTC; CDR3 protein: CASSMSSGGPLHEQYF
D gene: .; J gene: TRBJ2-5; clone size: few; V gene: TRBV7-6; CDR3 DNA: TGTGCCAGCAGCCTACGTGGGGAGACCCAGTACTTC; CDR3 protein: CASSLRGETQYF
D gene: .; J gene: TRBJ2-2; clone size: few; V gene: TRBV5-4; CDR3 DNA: TGTGCCAGCAGCAGGGCCACCGGGGAGCTGTTTTTT; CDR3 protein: CASSRATGELFF
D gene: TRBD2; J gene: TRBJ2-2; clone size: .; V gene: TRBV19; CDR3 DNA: TGTGCCAGTAGTGGATCTGGGGGGGTTACCGGGGAGCTGTTTTTT; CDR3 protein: CASSGSGGVTGELFF
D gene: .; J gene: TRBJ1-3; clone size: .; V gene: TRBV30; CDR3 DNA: TGTGCCTGGAGGTTCTCTGGAAACACCATATATTTT; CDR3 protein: CAWRFSGNTIYF
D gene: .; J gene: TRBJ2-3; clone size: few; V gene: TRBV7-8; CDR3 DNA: TGTGCCAGCAGTTGGGGTTCTAGCACAGATACGCAGTATTTT; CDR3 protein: CASSWGSSTDTQYF
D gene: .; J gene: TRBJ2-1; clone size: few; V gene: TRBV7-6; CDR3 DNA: TGTGCCAGCAGCTTAGGGGCCCTAAGCGCGGGCGGAGAGCAGTTCTTC; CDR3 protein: CASSLGALSAGGEQFF
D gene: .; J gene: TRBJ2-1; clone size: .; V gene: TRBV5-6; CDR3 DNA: TGTGCCAGCAGCTTGGGGGCTGAGCAGTTCTTC; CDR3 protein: CASSLGAEQFF
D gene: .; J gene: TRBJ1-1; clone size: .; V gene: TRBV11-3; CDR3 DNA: TGTGCCAGCAGCTTAGATCCGCCTGGGGAAGCTTTCTTT; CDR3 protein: CASSLDPPGEAFF
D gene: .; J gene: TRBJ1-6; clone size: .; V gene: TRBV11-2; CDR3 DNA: TGTGCCAGCAGCCAAAGCTCCTATAATTCACCCCTCCACTTT; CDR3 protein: CASSQSSYNSPLHF
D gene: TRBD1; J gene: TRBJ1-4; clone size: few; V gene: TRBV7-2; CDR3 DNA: TGTGCCAGCAGCTGGGGGACAGCAACTAATGAAAAACTGTTTTTT; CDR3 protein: CASSWGTATNEKLFF
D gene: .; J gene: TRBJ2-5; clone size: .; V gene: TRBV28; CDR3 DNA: TGTGCCAGCTTTTCAAGGGAAGGCCAAGAGACCCAGTACTTC; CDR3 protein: CASFSREGQETQYF
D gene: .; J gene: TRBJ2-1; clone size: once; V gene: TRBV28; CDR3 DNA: TGTGCCAGCAGTTTATGGCGTAGGGCCTCCTACAATGAGCAGTTCTTC; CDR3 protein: CASSLWRRASYNEQFF
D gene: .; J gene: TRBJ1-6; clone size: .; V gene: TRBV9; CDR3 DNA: TGTGCCAGCAGCGTAGGGGGGCGGGCGGGTAATTCACCCCTCCACTTT; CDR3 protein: CASSVGGRAGNSPLHF
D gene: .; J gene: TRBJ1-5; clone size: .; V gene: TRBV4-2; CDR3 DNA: TGTGCCAGCAGCGCAGCAGACGTGGGCAATCAGCTCCAGCATTTT; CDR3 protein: CASSAADVGNQLQHF
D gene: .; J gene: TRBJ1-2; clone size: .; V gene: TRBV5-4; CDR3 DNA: TGTGCCAGCAGCTTGGTTGGAAGGGATGGCTACACCTTC; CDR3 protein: CASSLVGRDGYTF
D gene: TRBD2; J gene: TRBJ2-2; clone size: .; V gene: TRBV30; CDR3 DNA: TGTGCCTGGAGTCGGACTAGCGGGGGGGCCCAGCTGTTTTTT; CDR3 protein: CAWSRTSGGAQLFF
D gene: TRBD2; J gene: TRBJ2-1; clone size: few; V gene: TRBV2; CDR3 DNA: TGTGCCAGCAGTGAAGGGGGGGGTGCCCGACGGGAGCAGTTCTTC; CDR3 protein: CASSEGGGARREQFF
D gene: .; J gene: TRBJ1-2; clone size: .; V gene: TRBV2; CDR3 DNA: TGTGCCAGCAGTGAAAAGATGAGCTATGGCTACACCTTC; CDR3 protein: CASSEKMSYGYTF
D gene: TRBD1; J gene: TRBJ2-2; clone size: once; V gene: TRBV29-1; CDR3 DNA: TGCAGCGCCGGGACAGCGAACACCGGGGAGCTGTTTTTT; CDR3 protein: CSAGTANTGELFF
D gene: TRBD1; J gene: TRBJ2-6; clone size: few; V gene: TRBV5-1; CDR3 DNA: TGCGCCAGCAGCTCGACAACAGGGGGCAACACTGGGGCCAACGTCCTGACTTTC; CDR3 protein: CASSSTTGGNTGANVLTF
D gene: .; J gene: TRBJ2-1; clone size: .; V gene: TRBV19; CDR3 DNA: TGTGCCAGTAGCAGGGGTAGAAGTAATGAGCAGTTCTTC; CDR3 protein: CASSRGRSNEQFF
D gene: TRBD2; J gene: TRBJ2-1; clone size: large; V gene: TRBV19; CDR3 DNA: TGTGCCAGTAGTAATAGCGGGGGGGCCGAGGGTGAGCAGTTCTTC; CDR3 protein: CASSNSGGAEGEQFF
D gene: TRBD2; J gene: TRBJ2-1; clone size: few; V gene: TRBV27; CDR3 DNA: TGTGCCAGCAGTTTATTCGGCCTAGCGGGCGACTCCTACAATGAGCAGTTCTTC; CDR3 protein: CASSLFGLAGDSYNEQFF
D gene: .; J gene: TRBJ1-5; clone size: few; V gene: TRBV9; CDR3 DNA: TGTGCCAGCAGCGTATCATCCGGAAGCAATCAGCCCCAGCATTTT; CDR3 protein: CASSVSSGSNQPQHF
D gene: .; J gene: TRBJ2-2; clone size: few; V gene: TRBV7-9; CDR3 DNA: TGTGCCAGCTGGTCCTTCGGGGAGCTGTTTTTT; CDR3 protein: CASWSFGELFF
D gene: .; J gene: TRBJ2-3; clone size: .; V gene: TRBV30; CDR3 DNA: TGTGCCCGGACCGATGGGATTAGCACAGATACGCAGTATTTT; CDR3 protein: CARTDGISTDTQYF
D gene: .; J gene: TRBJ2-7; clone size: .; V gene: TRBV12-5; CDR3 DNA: TGTGCTAGTGGTTTGCGGGGGGACACCTACGAGCAGTACTTC; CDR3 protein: CASGLRGDTYEQYF